The entry below describes one T cell receptor (beta chain). Its cognate antigen is unknown. This entry is derived from a study of cytomegalovirus exposure and HLA in healthy donors. Notes on the study in general: Researchers reported that a few CMV-associated chains were confirmed in vitro as CMV antigen-specific.

PCR employed 60 Vbeta and 13 Jbeta primers. The data were produced by immunoSEQ multiplex PCR, yet TCRdb's version contains in-frame clones alone and is incomplete. Among 90,000 to 120,000 clones, around four fifths were seen once, and the ten largest hold 7.8%. Sequencing input: PBMCs. The sequence was obtained from a young man in good health and CMV-seronegative.

The CDR3 DNA reads as TGTGCCAGTAGCACGGGTGGACAGTTCACTGAAGCTTTCTTT. Translation gives CASSTGGQFTEAFF. The chain links TRBV19 to TRBJ1-1, with D perhaps TRBD1 (6 bases). The CDR3 is 14 amino acids. Trimming left V 6 bases short and J 4 bases short, with 15 bases between. Germline CDR1 is LNHDA and CDR2 is SQIVND (reference sequence).